Detailed here is one T cell receptor beta chain. It has no known antigen specificity. Qualities for individual bases were not recorded, and no much larger clone is one base off. The data originate from a study of T cells in Graves' hyperthyroidism and ophthalmopathy (dated by TCRdb to between 2017 and 2020). As for the study more broadly: Peripheral blood was sampled at the time of initial diagnosis, prior to any treatment. A discovery cohort of about a hundred patients, about 40 with Graves' ophthalmopathy and approximately 60 with stable Graves' hyperthyroidism, was used to find distinguishing TCR V-J signatures. An independent validation cohort of under 20 hyperthyroidism patients and 17 patients who later progressed to ophthalmopathy tested prospective prediction of ophthalmopathy. The 100 or so discovery patients were randomly split 7:3 into training and test sets. The study also compared thyroid tissue and blood T-cell repertoires from several Graves' hyperthyroidism patients. Following sampling, methimazole starting at 30 mg daily was given to hyperthyroidism patients, and high-dose intravenous methylprednisolone was given to ophthalmopathy patients. TCR Vbeta CDR3 sequencing of 130 to 150 peripheral blood samples (approximately 44 ophthalmopathy, 75 or so hyperthyroidism and roughly 17 progressor patients) is reported in the paper. What the authors observed across the whole study: Most expanded thyroid clonotypes (frequency above 0.001) were also detected in blood, a finding suggesting that blood repertoires may reflect thyroid immune responses. In validation, the model predicted progression to ophthalmopathy a median of 6.5 months before onset, with about 70% sensitivity and roughly 73% specificity. A 13 V-J signature model separated ophthalmopathy from stable hyperthyroidism, with about 88% sensitivity and roughly 81% specificity in cross-validation and 80%/75% in testing. No statistical method was used to set the sample size in advance, and investigators knew the group allocation.

The TCR beta CDR3 regions were amplified from RNA transcripts. For the first round of RT-PCR on the TCR CDR3, the HTBI primer set was used together with the Qiagen OneStep RT-PCR kit. Libraries were constructed in a second round of multiplex PCR, after which size selection and purification were performed. The libraries were sequenced on an Illumina HiSeq2000 using paired-end 100 bp reads. Processing in the source paper ran as follows. SOAPnuke was used to process the raw data, throwing out any read that contained adapters or uncalled bases, had a mean Phred below 15, or lacked an exact constant-primer or identifier match. High-quality paired reads were merged using COPE v1.2.5, and each unique nucleotide sequence was defined as a clonotype. Clonotypes were aligned to IMGT TRBV, TRBD and TRBJ reference segments using MiTCR v1.1. Analysis was restricted to V-J combinations with a frequency above 0.0001, which covered roughly 99% of repertoires. A TCS score was defined as the ratio between F50 (clonal expansion) and ExV (chaos), using BLOSUM62-based TCRdist between CDR3 peptides within each V-J. Welch's t-statistics and random forest reduced several hundred V-J features to 13, which were used in a naive Bayes classifier (R e1071). In-frame beta chains were kept once TCRdb had trimmed the public reads at Q25 with fastp and called clones with MiXCR. Rows matching on CDR3 protein sequence are summarized as one entry with the most common DNA and genes. Clone size and V and J calls follow TCRdb, not the original study. Recorded for this sample are around 350,000 distinct CDR3 sequences; around a sixth of them occurred a single time. Together, the top ten hold 25% to 35% of the sample.

Hyperthyroidism patients were aged 18 to 65 years and newly diagnosed, with disease duration of less than 2 months. Exclusion was applied to patients with uncontrolled infections, other autoimmune diseases, pregnancy or lactation. Diagnoses were based on clinical symptoms, serum thyroxine and TRAb, thyroid ultrasound and orbital computed tomography. For progressor patients, blood was drawn at the first diagnosis of hyperthyroidism, before any ophthalmopathy symptoms had appeared. PBMCs were isolated from 10 ml of fresh peripheral blood by Ficoll-Paque density gradient centrifugation. Patients classed as progressors first received a Graves' hyperthyroidism diagnosis and then went on to develop ophthalmopathy during follow-up. Trizol reagent was used to extract total RNA, and RNA quality was then checked on an Agilent 2100 Bioanalyzer. Trimming leaves V shorter by 3 bases and J shorter by 8 bases, with the junction holding 12 bases beyond the gene matches. The germline V gene encodes CDR1 MNHEY and CDR2 SMNVEV (reference sequence). The CDR3 goes from the cysteine to the phenylalanine over 15 residues. Just CDR3 DNA is preserved here, 45 bases in frame from base 1.

Here the chain combines TRBV27 and TRBJ2-7, and TRBD1 matches 8 of the central bases. Material for sequencing was blood. This TCR was sampled from a woman between 18 and 30 years old with Graves' hyperthyroidism that later progressed to Graves' ophthalmopathy. The nucleotides are TGTGCCAGCAGTTTTGGACAGGGTGGCCGGGGGCAGCAGTACTTC. This gives the protein CASSFGQGGRGQQYF.